The source of this T cell receptor beta chain is a study of T cell responses to AZD1222 COVID-19 vaccine. Regarding the study as a whole: Repertoire samples came only from after the peak T cell response.

Points on this clone: No antigen is known for it.

The protocol was immunoSEQ multiplex PCR, while the TCRdb copy is restricted to in-frame clones and leaves out a portion. Here the sample spans 140,000 or so clones, over 75% being singletons. The length of the CDR3 is 15 residues. The germline V gene has CDR1 MNHEY and CDR2 SMNVEV (reference sequence). V was clipped by 3 bases and J by 3 bases, with 14 bases between them. The rearrangement joins TRBV27 to TRBJ1-1; TRBD1 is a possible D gene (5 bases). This specimen consisted of peripheral blood, obtained on day 0 of AZD1222 vaccination. The receptor was isolated from an adult in good health. The CDR3 is CASSFWGQPDTEAFF. DNA of the CDR3: TGTGCCAGCAGTTTTTGGGGCCAACCGGACACTGAAGCTTTCTTT.